The rows below give T cell receptor beta chains drawn from one sample of a study of PD-1 blockade in classical Hodgkin lymphoma. The data were produced by immunoSEQ multiplex PCR, yet TCRdb's version contains in-frame clones alone and is incomplete. Among nearly 60,000 clones listed, approximately 90% were seen once. Sequencing was performed on peripheral blood mononuclear cells (PBMCs), taken before the second cycle of nivolumab. The receptors were sampled from a human donor with classical Hodgkin lymphoma. Each CDR3 is given with its conserved first and last residue. The order of the fields is CDR3 DNA, CDR3 protein, J gene, V gene, clone size, D gene. The D gene is left open where the match is weak. Rows may omit the clone size; those that give it use once, few, many or a size class.

cdr3_nt: TGTGCCAGCAGCTTACGGGGACTAGCCTACGAGCAGTACTTC
cdr3_aa: CASSLRGLAYEQYF
j_call: TRBJ2-7
v_call: TRBV11-2
clone_size: -
d_call: TRBD2

cdr3_nt: TGTGCCAGCGATTTGGGTGTCACTAGCAATCAGCCCCAGCATTTT
cdr3_aa: CASDLGVTSNQPQHF
j_call: TRBJ1-5
v_call: TRBV6-5
clone_size: -
d_call: -

cdr3_nt: TGTGCCAGCAGCCCAGGACAGGGCCTAAGGGAGGATGAGCAGTTCTTC
cdr3_aa: CASSPGQGLREDEQFF
j_call: TRBJ2-1
v_call: TRBV4-2
clone_size: -
d_call: TRBD1

cdr3_nt: TGTGCCAGCAGCGCAACCGGGACGACCAGTCAGCAGTACTTC
cdr3_aa: CASSATGTTSQQYF
j_call: TRBJ2-7
v_call: TRBV9
clone_size: -
d_call: -

cdr3_nt: TGTGCCAGCACTCTCGCCCGGCACAAGAACACTGAAGCTTTCTTT
cdr3_aa: CASTLARHKNTEAFF
j_call: TRBJ1-1
v_call: TRBV28
clone_size: -
d_call: -

cdr3_nt: TGTGCCAGCAGCAAAGGAGGTGGGCCCGACGAGCAGTACTTC
cdr3_aa: CASSKGGGPDEQYF
j_call: TRBJ2-7
v_call: TRBV21-1
clone_size: -
d_call: -

cdr3_nt: TGTGCCAGCTCACCACCGAGTTACGGGACAGGCACAGATACGCAGTATTTT
cdr3_aa: CASSPPSYGTGTDTQYF
j_call: TRBJ2-3
v_call: TRBV18
clone_size: once
d_call: TRBD1

cdr3_nt: TGTGCCAGCAGTGAATCCCCACGGACAGGCCGGGATACGCAGTATTTT
cdr3_aa: CASSESPRTGRDTQYF
j_call: TRBJ2-3
v_call: TRBV25-1
clone_size: -
d_call: TRBD1

cdr3_nt: TGTGCCAGCAGTGACTCCAGTGGGAACACTGAAGCTTTCTTT
cdr3_aa: CASSDSSGNTEAFF
j_call: TRBJ1-1
v_call: TRBV6-4
clone_size: -
d_call: -

cdr3_nt: TGTGCCAGCAGCCCTCTAGGGCCCACAGATACGCAGTATTTT
cdr3_aa: CASSPLGPTDTQYF
j_call: TRBJ2-3
v_call: TRBV11-1
clone_size: -
d_call: -

cdr3_nt: TGTGCCATCAGGGTTATGGCGGATAACACCGGGGAGCTGTTTTTT
cdr3_aa: CAIRVMADNTGELFF
j_call: TRBJ2-2
v_call: TRBV10-3
clone_size: once
d_call: -

cdr3_nt: TGTGCCAGCAGCTTAGCGGGGCCTACCGGGGAGCTGTTTTTT
cdr3_aa: CASSLAGPTGELFF
j_call: TRBJ2-2
v_call: TRBV7-7
clone_size: -
d_call: -

cdr3_nt: TGTGCCTGGAGTGTAGGGTGGGGGAACACCGGGGAGCTGTTTTTT
cdr3_aa: CAWSVGWGNTGELFF
j_call: TRBJ2-2
v_call: TRBV30
clone_size: -
d_call: -

cdr3_nt: TGTGCCAGCAGTGGGCCGGGACAGAACGAGCAGTACTTC
cdr3_aa: CASSGPGQNEQYF
j_call: TRBJ2-7
v_call: TRBV25-1
clone_size: -
d_call: TRBD1

cdr3_nt: TGCGCCAGCAGGCCAACCGCGGGCTCTGGGGCCAACGTCCTGACTTTC
cdr3_aa: CASRPTAGSGANVLTF
j_call: TRBJ2-6
v_call: TRBV5-1
clone_size: -
d_call: -

cdr3_nt: TGTGCCACCACACAGGGGACATCGACCTACAATGAGCAGTTCTTC
cdr3_aa: CATTQGTSTYNEQFF
j_call: TRBJ2-1
v_call: TRBV27
clone_size: -
d_call: TRBD1

cdr3_nt: TGTGCCAGCAGTGACCGGAGCGGGACAACAGACAATGAGCAGTTCTTC
cdr3_aa: CASSDRSGTTDNEQFF
j_call: TRBJ2-1
v_call: TRBV6-4
clone_size: -
d_call: -

cdr3_nt: TGTGCCAGCAGCCAAGGGGGGACTAGAAGTGAGCAGTTCTTC
cdr3_aa: CASSQGGTRSEQFF
j_call: TRBJ2-1
v_call: TRBV4-2
clone_size: -
d_call: TRBD2

cdr3_nt: TGTGCCAGCAGCCGCGTCGCCTCGACCGCGAACACCGGGGAGCTGTTTTTT
cdr3_aa: CASSRVASTANTGELFF
j_call: TRBJ2-2
v_call: TRBV11-2
clone_size: -
d_call: -

cdr3_nt: TGTGCCAGCAGTGAAGACCTTCGGGCCTACGAGCAGTACTTC
cdr3_aa: CASSEDLRAYEQYF
j_call: TRBJ2-7
v_call: TRBV2
clone_size: once
d_call: -

cdr3_nt: TGTGCCAGCAATATTAGGGGGACGAGTCAAGAGACCCAGTACTTC
cdr3_aa: CASNIRGTSQETQYF
j_call: TRBJ2-5
v_call: TRBV11-1
clone_size: -
d_call: -

cdr3_nt: TGTGCCAGCAGCCGGGGGGCTAATGAAAAACTGTTTTTT
cdr3_aa: CASSRGANEKLFF
j_call: TRBJ1-4
v_call: TRBV5-5
clone_size: -
d_call: -

cdr3_nt: TGTGCCAGCAGCCTCGGGACAGACCATCAGCCCCAGCATTTT
cdr3_aa: CASSLGTDHQPQHF
j_call: TRBJ1-5
v_call: TRBV6-5
clone_size: -
d_call: TRBD1

cdr3_nt: TGTGCCAGCACAAGACAGCCGTCATGGGGCAATCAGCCCCAGCATTTT
cdr3_aa: CASTRQPSWGNQPQHF
j_call: TRBJ1-5
v_call: TRBV6-6
clone_size: -
d_call: -

cdr3_nt: TGCAGCGTTGAAAATCTATCAGGGGTTGGGACTGAAGCTTTCTTT
cdr3_aa: CSVENLSGVGTEAFF
j_call: TRBJ1-1
v_call: TRBV29-1
clone_size: -
d_call: -

cdr3_nt: TGTGCCAGCAGTGGGACAGGGAATAAAGCCAAAAACATTCAGTACTTC
cdr3_aa: CASSGTGNKAKNIQYF
j_call: TRBJ2-4
v_call: TRBV27
clone_size: once
d_call: TRBD1

cdr3_nt: TGTGCCAGCATTGGCTCGTTGGGCGGGGAGCTGTTTTTT
cdr3_aa: CASIGSLGGELFF
j_call: TRBJ2-2
v_call: TRBV2
clone_size: -
d_call: -

cdr3_nt: TGTGCCAGCAGTTTATGGGGGGTCACCTTCTCCTACAATGAGCAGTTCTTC
cdr3_aa: CASSLWGVTFSYNEQFF
j_call: TRBJ2-1
v_call: TRBV27
clone_size: -
d_call: -

cdr3_nt: TGCGCCAGCAGCCCGGGCAGGGGGCGCATGGGCTATGGCTACACCTTC
cdr3_aa: CASSPGRGRMGYGYTF
j_call: TRBJ1-2
v_call: TRBV5-1
clone_size: -
d_call: TRBD1

cdr3_nt: TGTGCCAGCAGCCCGGGACTAGCGGGAACCACGACAGCCTACAATGAGCAGTTCTTC
cdr3_aa: CASSPGLAGTTTAYNEQFF
j_call: TRBJ2-1
v_call: TRBV4-2
clone_size: -
d_call: TRBD2

cdr3_nt: TGTGCCAGCAGTGAGACAGGGGACACCGGGGAGCTGTTTTTT
cdr3_aa: CASSETGDTGELFF
j_call: TRBJ2-2
v_call: TRBV6-1
clone_size: -
d_call: TRBD1

cdr3_nt: TGTGCCAGTAGTATTAGGGACGAGCAGTACTTC
cdr3_aa: CASSIRDEQYF
j_call: TRBJ2-7
v_call: TRBV19
clone_size: -
d_call: -

cdr3_nt: TGTGCCAGCAGCTTAAGGAGGGGTGGAAGCTATGGCTACACCTTC
cdr3_aa: CASSLRRGGSYGYTF
j_call: TRBJ1-2
v_call: TRBV5-6
clone_size: -
d_call: -

cdr3_nt: TGTGCCAGCAGTTCTCAGGGGCTGAGGACTGAAGCTTTCTTT
cdr3_aa: CASSSQGLRTEAFF
j_call: TRBJ1-1
v_call: TRBV6-5
clone_size: -
d_call: -

cdr3_nt: TGTGCCAGCAGCTTAGGCTACCAAGAGACCCAGTACTTC
cdr3_aa: CASSLGYQETQYF
j_call: TRBJ2-5
v_call: TRBV7-6
clone_size: -
d_call: -

cdr3_nt: TGTGCCAGCAGAATTAGCGGAAGCACAGATACGCAGTATTTT
cdr3_aa: CASRISGSTDTQYF
j_call: TRBJ2-3
v_call: TRBV19
clone_size: -
d_call: -